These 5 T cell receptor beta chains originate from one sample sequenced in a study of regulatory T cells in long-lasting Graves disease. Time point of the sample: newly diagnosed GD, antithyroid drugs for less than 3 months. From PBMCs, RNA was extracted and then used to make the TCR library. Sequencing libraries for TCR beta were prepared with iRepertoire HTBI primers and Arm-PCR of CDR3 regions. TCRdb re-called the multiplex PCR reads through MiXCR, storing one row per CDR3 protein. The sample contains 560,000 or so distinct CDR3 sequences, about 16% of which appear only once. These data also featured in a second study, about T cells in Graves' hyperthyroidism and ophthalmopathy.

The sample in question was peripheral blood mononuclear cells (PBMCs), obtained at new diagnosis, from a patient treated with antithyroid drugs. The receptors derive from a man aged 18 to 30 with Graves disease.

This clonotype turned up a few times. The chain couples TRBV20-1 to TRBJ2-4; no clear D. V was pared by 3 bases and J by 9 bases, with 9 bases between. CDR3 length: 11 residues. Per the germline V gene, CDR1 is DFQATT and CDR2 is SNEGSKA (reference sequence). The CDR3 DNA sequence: TGCAGTGCTAGTGTACGACCCATTCAGTACTTC. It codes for CSASVRPIQYF.

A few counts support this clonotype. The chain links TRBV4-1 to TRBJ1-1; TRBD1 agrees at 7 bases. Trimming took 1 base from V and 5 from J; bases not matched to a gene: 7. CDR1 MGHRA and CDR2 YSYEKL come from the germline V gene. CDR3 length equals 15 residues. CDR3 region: CASSQAAGGDTEAFF. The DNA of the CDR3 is TGCGCCAGCAGCCAAGCCGCAGGGGGGGATACTGAAGCTTTCTTT.

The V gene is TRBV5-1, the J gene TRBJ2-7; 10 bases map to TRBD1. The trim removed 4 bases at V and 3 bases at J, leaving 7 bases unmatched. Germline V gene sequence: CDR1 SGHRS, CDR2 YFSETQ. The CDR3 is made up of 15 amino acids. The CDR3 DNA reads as TGCGCCAGCAGCCCCGGCCGGGACAGGGGCTACGAGCAGTACTTC. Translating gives CASSPGRDRGYEQYF. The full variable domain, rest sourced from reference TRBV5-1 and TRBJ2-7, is KAGVTQTPRYLIKTRGQQVTLSCSPISGHRSVSWYQQTPGQGLQFLFEYFSETQRNKGNFPGRFSGRQFSNSRSEMNVSTLELGDSALYLCASSPGRDRGYEQYFGPGTRLTVT.

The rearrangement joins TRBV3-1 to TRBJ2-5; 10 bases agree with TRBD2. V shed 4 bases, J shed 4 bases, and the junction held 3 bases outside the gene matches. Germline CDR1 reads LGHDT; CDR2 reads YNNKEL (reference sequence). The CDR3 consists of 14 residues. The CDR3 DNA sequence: TGTGCCAGCAGCCCTAGCGGGAGAGTAGAGACCCAGTACTTC. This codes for CASSPSGRVETQYF.

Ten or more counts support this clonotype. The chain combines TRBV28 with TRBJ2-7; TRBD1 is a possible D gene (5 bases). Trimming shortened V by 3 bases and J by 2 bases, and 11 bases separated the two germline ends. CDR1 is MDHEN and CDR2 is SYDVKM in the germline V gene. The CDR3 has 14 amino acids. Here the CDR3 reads CASSFTGNPYEQYF. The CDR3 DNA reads TGTGCCAGCAGTTTTACAGGTAACCCCTACGAGCAGTACTTC.